This entry describes one TCR beta chain. In germline, CDR1 is LGHNA, CDR2 YSLEER. V was shortened by 3 bases and J by 7 bases, with 10 bases between the two germline ends. The CDR3 contains 13 residues. The authors prepared the TCRbeta library with unique molecular identifiers. TCRdb analysed the PCR reads with MiXCR anew, one entry per CDR3 protein. The table has 500,000 to 600,000 distinct CDR3 sequences, 30% to 35% seen once; the top ten hold less than 2.5%. These data come from a study of T-cell reconstitution after alpha-beta-depleted transplantation in children. Material: PBMCs from the stem cell graft donor, obtained from the stem cell graft. This clonotype was obtained from a human donor who donated a stem cell graft to a child with aplastic anemia. The chain has TRBV4-3 and TRBJ1-5, with D unclear. The CDR3 protein is CASSQKTWQPQHF. CDR3 nucleotide sequence: TGCGCCAGCAGCCAGAAGACGTGGCAGCCCCAGCATTTT.